The 20 T cell receptor beta chains given below trace back to one sample, sequenced in a study of blood T cells in healthy people across ages. It was with a sample-barcoded 5' primer and a J-beta primer mix that a second PCR of roughly 7 to 12 cycles was run. TCRdb ran MiXCR on the 5' RACE reads and lists one entry per CDR3 protein. The table has some 1.4 million distinct CDR3 sequences, about 40% seen once. Sequences were obtained from blood. The source of these receptors is a woman aged 18-30 years in good health.

V is TRBV5-1 and J is TRBJ2-1; 11 positions agree with TRBD2. Losses at the gene ends were 1 base for V and 2 bases for J; bases not matched to a gene: 5. There are 17 residues in the CDR3. Germline lookup yields CDR1 SGHRS and CDR2 YFSETQ. CDR3 sequence reads: CASSLRGLADAYNEQFF. In DNA, the CDR3 is TGCGCCAGCAGCTTGAGGGGACTAGCGGACGCCTACAATGAGCAGTTCTTC.

J is TRBJ2-1 and V is TRBV29-1; 14 bases align to TRBD2. Germline lookup yields CDR1 SQVTM and CDR2 ANQGSEA. This CDR3 is built from 17 residues. J was trimmed by 2 bases and V by 0 bases; bases with no gene match: 3. DNA for the CDR3: TGCAGCGTTGAAGAGGGGACTAGCGGGGGACCCTACAATGAGCAGTTCTTC. Translation gives CSVEEGTSGGPYNEQFF.

The genes are TRBV12-3 or TRBV12-4 and TRBJ2-2; 8 nucleotides line up with TRBD1. V shed 7 bases and J 4 bases; nucleotides not matched to a gene: 8. The length of the CDR3 is 15 residues. The CDR3 nucleotides are TGTGCCAGCACCCCGGGCAGGGGGCCCACCGGGGAGCTGTTTTTT. Translated, it gives CASTPGRGPTGELFF.

The chain joins TRBV6-1 to TRBJ1-1, with 10 bases aligning to TRBD1. With 6 bases clipped from V and 4 bases from J, the junction kept 11 bases outside the gene matches. The CDR3 is 16 residues long. Germline V gene data show CDR1 as MNHNS and CDR2 as SASEGT. The CDR3 sequence is CASRTPGQGRATEAFF. CDR3 DNA sequence: TGTGCCAGCAGAACTCCGGGACAGGGGAGGGCCACTGAAGCTTTCTTT.

This clonotype came up a few times. The CDR3 coding sequence is TGTGCCAGCAGCGCAGGGATTAGCAATCAGCCCCAGCATTTT. It encodes CASSAGISNQPQHF. The genes are TRBV7-9 and TRBJ1-5; perhaps TRBD1 as D (5 bases). Trimming took 5 bases from V and 0 from J, leaving 8 bases between them. Germline loops: CDR1 SEHNR, CDR2 FQNEAQ (reference sequence). The CDR3 runs 14 residues.

This clonotype was recorded a few times. This sequence joins TRBV13 and TRBJ2-2, with D tentatively TRBD2 (5 bases). V was shortened by 2 bases and J by 0 bases, with 13 bases between the two germline ends. Germline V gene data show CDR1 as PRHDT and CDR2 as FYEKMQ (reference sequence). This CDR3 contains 17 residues. The CDR3, as DNA: TGTGCCAGCAGCTTAAGACCGGGAAGGTCGAACACCGGGGAGCTGTTTTTT. Its protein product is CASSLRPGRSNTGELFF.

V gene TRBV3-1 combines with J gene TRBJ2-1; the D is unclear. The CDR3 is made up of 14 amino acids. The germline V gene encodes CDR1 LGHDT and CDR2 YNNKEL (reference sequence). With 2 bases removed from V and 4 bases from J, the gap between germline ends came to 9 bases. The CDR3 nucleotides read TGTGCCAGCAGCCAATCGGACCCTTACAATGAGCAGTTCTTC. It yields the protein CASSQSDPYNEQFF.

The sample holds many counts of this clonotype. V is TRBV4-1 and J is TRBJ2-1; 7 bases line up with TRBD2. J gave up 13 bases and V 0 bases, and 3 bases lay outside the gene matches. Germline CDR1 and CDR2: MGHRA and YSYEKL. The CDR3 has 12 residues. The CDR3: CASSQDGTNQFF. The CDR3 DNA sequence: TGCGCCAGCAGCCAAGACGGGACTAATCAGTTCTTC.

The sample holds a few counts of this clonotype. V gene TRBV6-6 combines with J gene TRBJ1-2; perhaps TRBD1 as D (5 bases). Per germline, CDR1 MNHNY and CDR2 SVGAGI (reference sequence). This CDR3 is 16 amino acids long. V shed 5 bases and J shed 2 bases, with 18 bases lying between them. As DNA, the CDR3 is TGTGCCAGCAGTCAAGGGCCCGGGAGGGGAAACTATGGCTACACCTTC. Encoded protein: CASSQGPGRGNYGYTF.

The chain joins TRBV27 to TRBJ2-3; D not resolved. The V end was cut by 8 bases, the J end by 3 bases, with 15 bases between. CDR3 length equals 14 residues. Germline loops: CDR1 MNHEY, CDR2 SMNVEV (reference sequence). The CDR3 DNA sequence: TGTGCCAGCGGCCGAAGGCTGCGGACAGATACGCAGTATTTT. Translating gives CASGRRLRTDTQYF.

This clonotype has a handful of counts. The chain links TRBV11-2 to TRBJ2-5, with 8 nucleotides matching TRBD2. CDR1 and CDR2 from the germline V gene are SGHAT and FQNNGV. The CDR3 is made up of 13 amino acids. The J segment lost 6 bases and the V segment lost 5 bases, leaving 5 bases of the junction unmatched. The CDR3 nucleotides are TGTGCCAGCAGCGCGACTAGCGAACAGACCCAGTACTTC. Encoded protein: CASSATSEQTQYF.

This clonotype appeared a few times. The chain uses TRBV10-3 and TRBJ1-2, with D maybe TRBD1 (6 bases). Trimming shortened V by 8 bases and J by 3 bases, and 22 bases separated the two germline ends. The germline CDR1 and CDR2 sequences are ENHRY and SYGVKD. CDR3 length equals 16 residues. This CDR3 reads CAIHHLLGGADYGYTF. The CDR3 nucleotides are TGTGCCATCCATCATTTATTGGGGGGGGCTGACTATGGCTACACCTTC.

This chain uses TRBV12-3 or TRBV12-4 with TRBJ1-2; 7 positions agree with TRBD1. J lost 5 bases, V lost 3 bases, and 6 bases had no gene match. This CDR3 has 14 residues. CDR3 nucleotide sequence: TGTGCCAGCAGTTTTAGGGGGCTCGAGTATGGCTACACCTTC. It yields the protein CASSFRGLEYGYTF.

This clonotype was seen a few times. The chain couples TRBV7-2 to TRBJ2-7, with 7 bases aligning to TRBD2. The CDR3 covers 14 residues. V lost 5 bases, J lost 6 bases, and 10 bases stayed unmatched. Germline CDR1 and CDR2: SGHTA and FQGNSA. This CDR3 is CASSLGRALAEQYF. DNA of the CDR3: TGTGCCAGCAGCCTTGGGAGGGCATTGGCCGAGCAGTACTTC.

V and J are TRBV14 and TRBJ1-6, with a possible D match to TRBD1 (6 bases). Trimming stripped 3 bases from V and 5 bases from J, with 8 bases between. Per germline, CDR1 SGHDN and CDR2 FVKESK. The CDR3 sequence is 14 residues long. The CDR3 nucleotides read TGTGCCAGCAGCCAGGACAGCAATAATTCACCCCTCCACTTT. This translates into CASSQDSNNSPLHF.

The chain uses TRBV7-7 and TRBJ1-2; 9 bases fit TRBD1. The CDR3 consists of 18 residues. Trimming at V came to 5 bases and at J to 4 bases, leaving 17 bases not matched to a gene. CDR1 is SSHAT and CDR2 is FNYEAQ in the germline V gene (reference sequence). DNA for the CDR3: TGTGCCAGCAGCGCAAGAAAGATGAGCGAGGGACAGGGCTATGGCTACACCTTC. This sequence encodes CASSARKMSEGQGYGYTF.

The rearrangement links TRBV4-2 to TRBJ2-3; D is perhaps TRBD1 (5 bases). CDR3 size: 17 residues. Per germline, CDR1 LGHNA and CDR2 YNFKEQ. Trimming stripped 0 bases from V and 2 bases from J, with 15 bases between. CDR3 amino acids: CASSQEHEQGATDTQYF. The CDR3 bases are TGTGCCAGCAGCCAAGAGCATGAGCAGGGCGCCACAGATACGCAGTATTTT.

In its sample, this clonotype was seen once. The chain is built from TRBV6-5 and TRBJ2-5; D call uncertain. The J call is in doubt because the DNA end fits TRBJ2-7 better. The CDR3 has 11 residues. Looked up from germline, CDR1 is MNHEY and CDR2 is SVGAGI. CDR3 in DNA: TGTGCCAGCACCTCCCAAAACGAGCAGTACTTC. As protein: CASTSQNEQYF.

This sequence joins TRBV20-1 and TRBJ1-1, with 10 bases aligning to TRBD1. The V gene end was trimmed by 8 bases and the J gene end by 0 bases; junction bases not matched to a gene: 6. The CDR3 contains 14 residues. Germline lookup yields CDR1 DFQATT and CDR2 SNEGSKA (reference sequence). The CDR3 DNA is TGCAGTTCCCCTGGGACAGGGGTGAACACTGAAGCTTTCTTT. This sequence encodes CSSPGTGVNTEAFF.

J is TRBJ1-1 and V is TRBV25-1; no reliable D call. CDR1 is MGHDK, CDR2 SYGVNS, per germline. The CDR3 loop spans 13 amino acids. V lost 3 bases and J lost 7, with 12 bases in between. This chain's CDR3 is CASSDDYPGEAFF. The CDR3 DNA follows: TGTGCCAGCAGTGACGATTACCCAGGTGAAGCTTTCTTT.